The present TCR beta chain was sequenced within a study of blood T cell repertoires in COVID-19. Trimming removed 2 bases at V and 8 bases at J, with 9 bases between. This CDR3 has 12 amino acids. Germline assignment: CDR1 SGHVS and CDR2 FQNEAQ. Clones were read by immunoSEQ multiplex PCR, and TCRdb kept only the in-frame ones, dropping some. Of some 200,000 clones in the sample, 85% to 90% were seen once. The J gene is TRBJ1-1, the V gene TRBV7-8; D might be TRBD1 (5 bases). Sequencing input: peripheral blood. This TCR derives from a man aged 18 to 30 with active or convalescent COVID-19. CDR3 sequence (DNA): TGTGCCAGCAGCTTATTATCAGGGGAAGCTTTCTTT. Amino acids: CASSLLSGEAFF.